This T cell receptor beta chain was captured by sequencing in a study of T cells in Graves' hyperthyroidism and ophthalmopathy (dated by TCRdb to the late 2010s). At the level of the whole study: Peripheral blood was sampled at the time of initial diagnosis, prior to any treatment. TCR V-J signatures able to tell the groups apart were searched for in a discovery cohort of 100 patients, of whom fewer than 45 had Graves' ophthalmopathy and about 60 had stable Graves' hyperthyroidism. Prospective prediction of ophthalmopathy was tested in an independent validation cohort consisting of 18 hyperthyroidism patients and 17 patients who later progressed to ophthalmopathy. The approximately 98 discovery patients were randomly divided into training and test sets at a 7:3 ratio. Thyroid tissue and blood T-cell repertoires from six Graves' hyperthyroidism patients were also compared in the study. After sampling, hyperthyroidism patients received methimazole starting at 30 mg daily, and ophthalmopathy patients received high-dose intravenous methylprednisolone. The paper describes TCR Vbeta CDR3 sequencing of fewer than 150 peripheral blood samples, made up of approximately 40 ophthalmopathy patients, some 76 hyperthyroidism patients and 17 progressor patients.

The TCR beta CDR3 regions were amplified from the RNA transcripts. The first round of RT-PCR for the TCR CDR3 was performed with the HTBI primer set and the Qiagen OneStep RT-PCR kit. Libraries were constructed in a second round of multiplex PCR, after which size selection and purification were performed. Sequencing of the libraries was done on an Illumina HiSeq2000 using paired-end 100 bp reads. On the study's bioinformatics: Raw data were processed with SOAPnuke, discarding reads with adapters, uncalled bases, mean Phred below 15, or no exact constant-primer or identifier match. High-quality paired reads were merged with COPE v1.2.5, and unique nucleotide sequences were defined as clonotypes. MiTCR v1.1 was used to align clonotypes to the IMGT TRBV, TRBD and TRBJ reference segments. The analysis was restricted to V-J combinations with a frequency above 0.0001, which together covered approximately 99% of the repertoires. The TCS score was defined as F50 (clonal expansion) divided by E x V (chaos), with BLOSUM62-based TCRdist calculated between CDR3 peptides within each V-J. Welch's t-statistics and random forest reduced fewer than 550 V-J features to 13, which were used in a naive Bayes classifier (R e1071). The similarity between thyroid and blood repertoires was quantified using the Morisita-Horn index. TCRdb passed the public sequencing reads through fastp at Q25 and MiXCR, retaining productive beta sequences. Each CDR3 protein gets just one entry, which takes the most common genes and DNA from the rows behind it. The V and J calls, along with clone size, are taken from TCRdb and not from the paper's own processing. This sample is represented by about 840,000 distinct CDR3 sequences; around 39% of them were singletons. The leading ten clones occupy approximately 10% of the sample.

A patient counted as having stable Graves' hyperthyroidism if no progression to ophthalmopathy occurred over 18 months of follow-up. The hyperthyroidism patients were between 18 and 65 years old and newly diagnosed, with a disease duration of less than 2 months. Exclusion was applied to patients with uncontrolled infections, other autoimmune diseases, pregnancy or lactation. Diagnoses relied on clinical symptoms, serum thyroxine and TRAb, thyroid ultrasound and orbital computed tomography. Ficoll-Paque density gradient centrifugation was used to isolate PBMCs from 9.5 to 10 ml of fresh peripheral blood. Trizol reagent was used to extract total RNA, and RNA quality was then checked on an Agilent 2100 Bioanalyzer. CDR1 and CDR2 were assigned from the germline V gene as SGHTA and FQGNSA. Germline trimming amounts to 1 base on V and 0 bases on J, with 1 as the count of junction bases outside the gene matches. Inclusive of the bounding cysteine and phenylalanine, the CDR3 is 17 residues long. The read is trimmed to its CDR3 DNA, 51 bases read in frame from base 1.

This clonotype has just a few counts. The antigen it recognizes is unknown. Base-call qualities are not available, and no considerably larger clone is one nucleotide away. The full study reports these points: No statistical method was used to set the sample size in advance, and investigators knew the group allocation. Most expanded thyroid clonotypes (frequency above 0.001) were also detected in blood, suggesting blood repertoires may reflect thyroid immune responses. During validation, the model predicted progression to ophthalmopathy a median of approximately 6 months ahead of onset, with 60% to 71% sensitivity and 72.22% specificity. A 13 V-J signature model separated ophthalmopathy from stable hyperthyroidism, with roughly 88% sensitivity and roughly 84% specificity in cross-validation and 80%/75% in testing.

The chain employs TRBV7-2 and TRBJ2-7; the central 15 bases match TRBD2. This clonotype was obtained from a young man with Graves' hyperthyroidism. The material sequenced was blood. Here is the DNA: TGTGCCAGCAGCTTAGGGACTAGCGGGAGGGCCTCCTACGAGCAGTACTTC. Translation gives CASSLGTSGRASYEQYF.